The clone carrying this T cell receptor (beta chain) appeared a few times. Antigen: not known. V was pared by 8 bases and J by 4 bases, with 12 bases of the junction left unmatched. This CDR3 has 15 amino acids. Germline V gives CDR1 SGHTA, CDR2 FQGNSA. MiXCR, run by TCRdb on the reads, gives a single entry per CDR3 protein. This sample yields 400,000 to 600,000 distinct CDR3 sequences, of which about 42% are seen a single time; roughly two fifths belongs to the top ten. The source of the sample is a study of T cell repertoires in cytomegalovirus infection. Background on the study: Use of recently identified HLA-C-restricted and well-studied HLA-B-restricted CMV epitopes was part of the study. Public TCR beta signatures were indicative of both CMV infection and a matching HLA type. The study's findings and limits: HLA-C-restricted CMV-specific TCR beta clonotypes were dominant in the ex vivo response.

Sequenced here: cultured PBMCs, sampled from culture after CMV antigen stimulation. The receptor was isolated from a human donor in good health (CMV status not recorded). Some clones in this sample may be carry-over from other donors' samples. The chain couples TRBV7-2 to TRBJ2-7; 9 positions match TRBD1. This CDR3 is CASRPPGTGIYEQYF. The CDR3, as DNA: TGTGCCAGCCGCCCCCCCGGGACAGGGATATACGAGCAGTACTTC.